This TCR beta chain originates from a study of T-cell memory formation after mild COVID-19. Study-level information: The study found TCR clusters largely donor specific.

MiXCR was run by TCRdb on the 5' RACE reads, yielding one entry per CDR3 protein. The top ten hold 3.5% to 4.5% of the sample, which has 180,000 or so distinct CDR3 sequences, 11% seen once. Findings and caveats of the study: Later expanders leaned toward CD4+, whereas clones contracting from day 15 to 85 were balanced CD4/CD8. Proof of SARS-CoV-2 specificity was absent for the second-wave clones that crested on day 37.

This clonotype showed up just a few times. Its antigen is undetermined. CDR1 SGHRS and CDR2 YFSETQ come from the germline V gene. The CDR3 has 14 residues. V was cut by 7 bases and J by 3 bases, with 13 bases left in between. This TCR was sampled from a man aged 18-30 years who had mild COVID-19 (a few samples of this study predate the infection). Cell type and time point are not known. The sequenced material came from PBMCs or a T cell subset sorted from them (not recorded which). The genes are TRBV5-1 and TRBJ2-2, with a weak D call TRBD1 (7 bases). The CDR3 loop reads CASSEGQYTGELFF. CDR3 DNA sequence: TGCGCCAGCTCGGAGGGACAGTACACCGGGGAGCTGTTTTTT.